This TCR beta chain was sequenced during a study of blood T cell repertoires in COVID-19. Study as a whole: Samples taken during acute and convalescent COVID-19 were collected in the United States, Italy and Spain. PBMCs, B-cell-depleted T cells, or T cells provided the cDNA or gDNA that made up the material.

Methods used by the authors: Amplification with reference gene primers provided the estimates of nucleated cell counts. Here immunoSEQ multiplex PCR was the method, and the copy in TCRdb shows in-frame clones only, minus some. That table is the source of V, J and clone size, and D and trimming were worked out from the DNA. The sample lists approximately 53,000 clones, 83% seen once, with over 15% in the top ten. V lost 6 bases and J lost 6; bases outside the gene matches: 11. The CDR3 length is 15 residues. Looked up from germline, CDR1 is MNHEY and CDR2 is SVGAGI. The clonotype was recovered from a man aged 35-49 years with acute or convalescent COVID-19. Sequencing input: peripheral blood. J is TRBJ1-5 and V is TRBV6-5, with 7 bases fitting TRBD1. CDR3 protein: CASSRDSPQTQPQHF. CDR3 DNA: TGTGCCAGCAGCAGGGACAGCCCGCAAACTCAGCCCCAGCATTTT.